This paragraph covers one T cell receptor beta chain sequence. Its ends do not fully match the called genes, so a read error is possible. The data stem from a study of T cell changes during pregnancy in multiple sclerosis. The CDR3 totals 15 residues. From germline, CDR1 is SSHAT and CDR2 FNYEAQ (reference sequence). Generated by immunoSEQ multiplex PCR, the TCRdb table keeps only in-frame clones and is missing some. In the table there are more than 45,000 clones, approximately 90% of which are singletons. The origin of this receptor is a female donor with multiple sclerosis, enrolled in a pregnancy study. This sample comprised CD4+ T cells from peripheral blood mononuclear cells, obtained after pregnancy. The genes are TRBV7-7 and TRBJ2-1; 11 nucleotides match TRBD2. The DNA for the CDR3 is TGTGCTAGCAGCTTAGCGGGAGGGCAAAACAATGAGCAGTTCTTC. Protein: CASSLAGGQNNEQFF. Combining the CDR3 with reference TRBV7-7 and TRBJ2-1 gives the whole variable domain GAGVSQSPRYKVTKRGQDVTLRCDPISSHATLYWYQQALGQGPEFLTYFNYEAQPDKSGLPSDRFSAERPEGSISTLTIQRTEQRDSAMYRCASSLAGGQNNEQFFGPGTRLTVL.